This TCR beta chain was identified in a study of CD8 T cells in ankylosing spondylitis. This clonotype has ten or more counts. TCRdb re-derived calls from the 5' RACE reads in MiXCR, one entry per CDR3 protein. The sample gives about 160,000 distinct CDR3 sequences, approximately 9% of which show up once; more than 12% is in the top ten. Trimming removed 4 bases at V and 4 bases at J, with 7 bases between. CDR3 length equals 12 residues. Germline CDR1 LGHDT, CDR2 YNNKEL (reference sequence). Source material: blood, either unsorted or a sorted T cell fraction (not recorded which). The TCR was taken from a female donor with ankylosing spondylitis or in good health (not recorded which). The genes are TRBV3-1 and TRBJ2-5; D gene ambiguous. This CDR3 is CASSPDGETQYF. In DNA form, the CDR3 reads TGTGCCAGCAGCCCGGATGGAGAGACCCAGTACTTC.